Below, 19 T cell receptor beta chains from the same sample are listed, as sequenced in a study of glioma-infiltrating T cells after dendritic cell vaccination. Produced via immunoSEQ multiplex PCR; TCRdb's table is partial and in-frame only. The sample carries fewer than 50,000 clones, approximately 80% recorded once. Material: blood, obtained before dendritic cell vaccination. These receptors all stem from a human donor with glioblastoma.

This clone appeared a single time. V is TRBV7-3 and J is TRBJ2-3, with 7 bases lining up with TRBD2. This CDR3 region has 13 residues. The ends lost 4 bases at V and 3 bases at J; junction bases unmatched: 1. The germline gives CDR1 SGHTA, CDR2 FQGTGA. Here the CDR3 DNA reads TGTGCCAGCAGCTCCGGGAGGACAGATACGCAGTATTTT. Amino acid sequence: CASSSGRTDTQYF.

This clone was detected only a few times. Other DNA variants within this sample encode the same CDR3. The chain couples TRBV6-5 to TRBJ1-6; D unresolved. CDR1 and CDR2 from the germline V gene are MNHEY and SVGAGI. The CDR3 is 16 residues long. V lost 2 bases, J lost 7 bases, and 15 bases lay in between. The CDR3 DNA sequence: TGTGCCAGCAGTTACGGTTTTAGTACAGTAAATTCACCCCTCCACTTT. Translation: CASSYGFSTVNSPLHF.

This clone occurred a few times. This chain's CDR3 is CASSFTGASSYEQYF. In nucleotides, the CDR3 is TGTGCCAGTAGTTTTACAGGGGCAAGCTCCTACGAGCAGTACTTC. The chain uses TRBV19 and TRBJ2-7; 7 bases map to TRBD1. There are 15 residues in the CDR3. J lost 0 bases, V lost 5 bases, and 7 bases had no gene match. Germline V gives CDR1 LNHDA, CDR2 SQIVND (reference sequence).

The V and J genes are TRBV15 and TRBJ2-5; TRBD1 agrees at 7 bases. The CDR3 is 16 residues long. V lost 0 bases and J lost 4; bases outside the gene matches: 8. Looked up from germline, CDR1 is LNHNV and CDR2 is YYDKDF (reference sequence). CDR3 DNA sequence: TGTGCCACCAGCAGAGATGACGAGGGGGCAGGAGAGACCCAGTACTTC. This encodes CATSRDDEGAGETQYF.

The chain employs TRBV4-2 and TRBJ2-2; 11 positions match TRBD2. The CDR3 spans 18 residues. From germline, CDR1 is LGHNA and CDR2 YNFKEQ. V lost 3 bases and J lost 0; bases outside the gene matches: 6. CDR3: CASSHFGLAGTNTGELFF. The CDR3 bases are TGTGCCAGCAGCCATTTTGGACTAGCGGGTACGAACACCGGGGAGCTGTTTTTT.

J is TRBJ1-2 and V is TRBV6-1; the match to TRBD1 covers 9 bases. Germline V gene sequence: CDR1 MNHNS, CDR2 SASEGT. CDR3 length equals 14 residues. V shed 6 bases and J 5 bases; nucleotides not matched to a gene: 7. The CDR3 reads CASRSTGGRYGYTF. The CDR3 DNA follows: TGTGCCAGCAGATCGACAGGGGGGAGGTATGGCTACACCTTC.

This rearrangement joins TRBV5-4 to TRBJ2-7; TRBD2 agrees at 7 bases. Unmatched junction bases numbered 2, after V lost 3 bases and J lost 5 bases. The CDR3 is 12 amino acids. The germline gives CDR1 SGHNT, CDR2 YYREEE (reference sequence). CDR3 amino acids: CASSSRGDEQYF. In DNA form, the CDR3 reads TGTGCCAGCAGCTCCCGGGGGGACGAGCAGTACTTC. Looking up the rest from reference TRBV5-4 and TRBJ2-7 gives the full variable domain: ETGVTQSPTHLIKTRGQQVTLRCSSQSGHNTVSWYQQALGQGPQFIFQYYREEENGRGNFPPRFSGLQFPNYSSELNVNALELDDSALYLCASSSRGDEQYFGPGTRLTVT.

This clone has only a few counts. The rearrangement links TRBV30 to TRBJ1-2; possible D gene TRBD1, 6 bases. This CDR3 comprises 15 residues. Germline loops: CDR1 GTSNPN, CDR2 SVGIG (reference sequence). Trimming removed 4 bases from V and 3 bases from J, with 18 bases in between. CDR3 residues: CAWNLPGTHHYGYTF. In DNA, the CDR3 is TGTGCCTGGAACTTACCCGGGACACATCACTATGGCTACACCTTC.

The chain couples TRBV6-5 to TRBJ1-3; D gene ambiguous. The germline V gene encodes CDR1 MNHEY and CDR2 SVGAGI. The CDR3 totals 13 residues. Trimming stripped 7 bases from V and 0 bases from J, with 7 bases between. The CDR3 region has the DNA TGTGCCAGCACCTCGGTCTCTGGAAACACCATATATTTT. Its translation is CASTSVSGNTIYF.

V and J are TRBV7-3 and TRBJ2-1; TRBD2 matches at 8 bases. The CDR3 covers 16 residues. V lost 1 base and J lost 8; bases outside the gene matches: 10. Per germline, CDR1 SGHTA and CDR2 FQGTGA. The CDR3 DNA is TGTGCCAGCAGCTTAATTCGCCCGGGGGGGAGTGATGAGCAGTTCTTC. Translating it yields CASSLIRPGGSDEQFF.

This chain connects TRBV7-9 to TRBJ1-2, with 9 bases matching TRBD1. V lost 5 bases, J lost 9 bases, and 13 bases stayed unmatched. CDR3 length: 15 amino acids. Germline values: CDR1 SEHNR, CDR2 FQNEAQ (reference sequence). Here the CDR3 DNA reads TGTGCCAGCAGCCCCGGGACAGGGAGAGTGGGTAGCTACACCTTC. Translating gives CASSPGTGRVGSYTF.

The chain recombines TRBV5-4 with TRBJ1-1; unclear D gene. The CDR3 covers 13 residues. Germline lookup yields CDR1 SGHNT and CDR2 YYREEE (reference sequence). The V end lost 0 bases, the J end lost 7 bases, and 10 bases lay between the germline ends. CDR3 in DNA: TGTGCCAGCAGCTTGGATTTGTACAGTGAAGCTTTCTTT. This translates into CASSLDLYSEAFF. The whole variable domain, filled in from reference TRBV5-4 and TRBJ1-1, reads ETGVTQSPTHLIKTRGQQVTLRCSSQSGHNTVSWYQQALGQGPQFIFQYYREEENGRGNFPPRFSGLQFPNYSSELNVNALELDDSALYLCASSLDLYSEAFFGQGTRLTVV.

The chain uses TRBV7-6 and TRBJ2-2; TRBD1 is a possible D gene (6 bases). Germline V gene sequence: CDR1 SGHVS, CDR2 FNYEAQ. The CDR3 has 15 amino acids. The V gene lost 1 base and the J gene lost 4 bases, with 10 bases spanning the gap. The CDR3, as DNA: TGTGCCAGCAGCTTAGAGAGCAGGGGCACCGGGGAGCTGTTTTTT. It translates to CASSLESRGTGELFF.

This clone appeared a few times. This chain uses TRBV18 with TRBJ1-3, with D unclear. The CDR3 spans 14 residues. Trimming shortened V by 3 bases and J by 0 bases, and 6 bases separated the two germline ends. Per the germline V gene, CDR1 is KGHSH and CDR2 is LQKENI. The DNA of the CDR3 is TGTGCCAGCTCACCTGAGAGCTCTGGAAACACCATATATTTT. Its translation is CASSPESSGNTIYF.

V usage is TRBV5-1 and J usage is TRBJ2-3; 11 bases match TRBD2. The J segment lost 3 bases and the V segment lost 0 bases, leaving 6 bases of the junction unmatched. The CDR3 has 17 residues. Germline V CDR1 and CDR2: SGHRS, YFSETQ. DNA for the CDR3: TGCGCCAGCAGCTTGGAAACACTAGCGGGGGTGACAGATACGCAGTATTTT. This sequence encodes CASSLETLAGVTDTQYF.

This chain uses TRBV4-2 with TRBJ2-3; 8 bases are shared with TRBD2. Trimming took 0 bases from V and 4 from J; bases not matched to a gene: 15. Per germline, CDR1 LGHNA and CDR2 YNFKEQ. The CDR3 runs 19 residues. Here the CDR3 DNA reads TGTGCCAGCAGCCAAGAATCGGGGTCTGCGGGGGGCCACGCAGATACGCAGTATTTT. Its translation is CASSQESGSAGGHADTQYF.

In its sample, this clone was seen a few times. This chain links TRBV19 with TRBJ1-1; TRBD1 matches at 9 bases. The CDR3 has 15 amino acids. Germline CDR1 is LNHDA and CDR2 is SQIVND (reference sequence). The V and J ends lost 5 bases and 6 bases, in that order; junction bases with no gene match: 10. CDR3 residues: CASSPGQGLSAEAFF. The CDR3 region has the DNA TGTGCCAGTAGTCCGGGACAGGGCCTCTCCGCTGAAGCTTTCTTT.

Here the CDR3 reads CASTSGGGGETQYF. In DNA form, the CDR3 reads TGTGCCAGCACAAGTGGGGGGGGCGGGGAGACCCAGTACTTC. V gene TRBV11-3 combines with J gene TRBJ2-5; tentatively, D is TRBD2 (7 bases). Trimming took off 7 bases at V and 5 bases at J, with 17 bases between the two ends. Germline V CDR1 and CDR2: SGHNT, YENEEA. The CDR3 sequence is 14 residues long.

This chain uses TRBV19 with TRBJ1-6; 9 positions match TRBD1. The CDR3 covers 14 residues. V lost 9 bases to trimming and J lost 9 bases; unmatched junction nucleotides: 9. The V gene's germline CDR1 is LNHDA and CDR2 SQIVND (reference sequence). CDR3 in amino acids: CASERGTGLSPLHF. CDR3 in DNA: TGTGCCAGCGAGCGAGGGACAGGGCTTTCACCCCTCCACTTT.